The 17 T cell receptor beta chains in this list originate from one sample, sequenced in a study of blood T cell repertoires in COVID-19. TCRdb's table, derived via immunoSEQ multiplex PCR, lists solely in-frame clones and lacks some. The table lists about 260,000 clones, 85% to 90% of them singletons, with roughly 3.7% in the top ten. Sequenced: peripheral blood. These receptors were taken from a woman aged 40 to 50 with acute or convalescent COVID-19.

V is TRBV4-2 and J is TRBJ2-3; a weak D match, TRBD2 (6 bases). The V gene lost 6 bases and the J gene lost 4 bases, with 14 bases spanning the gap. The CDR3 contains 14 residues. Germline loops: CDR1 LGHNA, CDR2 YNFKEQ. The CDR3 nucleotides read TGTGCCAGCAGTACGGGCGGGGAGTCAGATACGCAGTATTTT. It codes for CASSTGGESDTQYF.

V and J are TRBV7-9 and TRBJ1-2; no clear D gene. Germline V lookup: CDR1 SEHNR, CDR2 FQNEAQ (reference sequence). The CDR3 consists of 13 residues. V lost 3 bases and J lost 2, with 7 bases in between. The CDR3 nucleotides are TGTGCCAGCAGCTTCTATGAGAACTATGGCTACACCTTC. Its protein product is CASSFYENYGYTF.

This chain uses TRBV19 with TRBJ1-3, with D unresolved. V gave up 0 bases and J gave up 4 bases, with 13 bases separating them. The CDR3 has 16 amino acids. From germline, CDR1 is LNHDA and CDR2 SQIVND (reference sequence). The CDR3 bases are TGTGCCAGTAGTATAGAGAGCAGGAAAAAAGGAAACACCATATATTTT. This codes for CASSIESRKKGNTIYF. Supplemented by reference TRBV19 and TRBJ1-3, the full variable domain reads DGGITQSPKYLFRKEGQNVTLSCEQNLNHDAMYWYRQDPGQGLRLIYYSQIVNDFQKGDIAEGYSVSREKKESFPLTVTSAQKNPTAFYLCASSIESRKKGNTIYFGEGSWLTVV.

The V and J genes are TRBV24-1 and TRBJ1-4; TRBD1 matches 8 bases. Germline lookup yields CDR1 KGHDR and CDR2 SFDVKD. The CDR3 contains 16 residues. The J segment lost 0 bases and the V segment lost 3 bases, leaving 2 bases of the junction unmatched. Here the CDR3 DNA reads TGTGCCACCAGTGATCTGGACAGGGCAACTAATGAAAAACTGTTTTTT. Translation gives CATSDLDRATNEKLFF.

The chain employs TRBV27 and TRBJ1-6; 7 bases agree with TRBD1. V lost 5 bases to trimming and J lost 10 bases; unmatched junction nucleotides: 11. Germline assignment: CDR1 MNHEY and CDR2 SMNVEV (reference sequence). The CDR3 is 15 residues long. CDR3 bases: TGTGCCAGCAGTCCAATAAGGACAGGAGACTCACCCCTCCACTTT. It yields the protein CASSPIRTGDSPLHF.

CDR3 bases: TGTGCCAGCAGCTTATCCGGCGGCGGGGGGAATACGCAGTATTTT. Protein sequence: CASSLSGGGGNTQYF. The chain is built from TRBV5-4 and TRBJ2-3, with 8 positions matching TRBD2. Germline assignment: CDR1 SGHNT and CDR2 YYREEE (reference sequence). The ends lost 2 bases at V and 7 bases at J; junction bases unmatched: 9. CDR3 length: 15 amino acids.

This chain uses TRBV6-6 with TRBJ1-1; tentative D call: TRBD1 (5 bases). The CDR3 covers 14 residues. Trimming took 2 bases from V and 2 from J, leaving 9 bases between them. CDR1 is MNHNY and CDR2 is SVGAGI in the germline V gene (reference sequence). Here the CDR3 DNA reads TGTGCCAGCAGTTACGACAGCAAAAACACTGAAGCTTTCTTT. Its translation is CASSYDSKNTEAFF.

This chain uses TRBV11-2 with TRBJ1-1; D possibly corresponds to TRBD1 (5 bases). The V gene's germline CDR1 is SGHAT and CDR2 FQNNGV. Trimming took 2 bases from V and 4 from J, leaving 11 bases between them. CDR3 length: 14 residues. DNA of the CDR3: TGTGCCAGCAGCTTAAACCCCGGGGGCACTGAAGCTTTCTTT. Amino acid sequence: CASSLNPGGTEAFF.

V usage is TRBV4-1 and J usage is TRBJ2-5; tentatively, D is TRBD2 (5 bases). The CDR3 has 13 residues. Trimming stripped 1 base from V and 5 bases from J, with 8 bases between. The V gene's germline CDR1 is MGHRA and CDR2 YSYEKL. The CDR3 DNA reads TGCGCCAGCAGCCAAGCTAGCCGGGAGACCCAGTACTTC. It specifies CASSQASRETQYF.

V and J are TRBV5-1 and TRBJ1-1; 7 bases match TRBD1. CDR3 length: 14 amino acids. J was trimmed by 0 bases and V by 4 bases; bases with no gene match: 3. The germline gives CDR1 SGHRS, CDR2 YFSETQ. This CDR3 reads CASSTGQLNTEAFF. CDR3 coding DNA: TGCGCCAGCAGCACGGGACAGCTGAACACTGAAGCTTTCTTT.

The chain is built from TRBV2 and TRBJ1-5; D possibly corresponds to TRBD1 (5 bases). The CDR3 covers 15 residues. Per germline, CDR1 SNHLY and CDR2 FYNNEI. With 5 bases removed from V and 2 bases from J, the gap between germline ends came to 13 bases. CDR3 in DNA: TGTGCCAGCAGTTATAGGGGAGGGGGCAATCAGCCCCAGCATTTT. Translated, it gives CASSYRGGGNQPQHF.

The chain has TRBV5-1 and TRBJ1-2; D not certain. V lost 4 bases to trimming and J lost 6 bases, with 19 bases between them. This CDR3 spans 15 amino acids. From germline, CDR1 is SGHRS and CDR2 YFSETQ. The CDR3 protein is CASSLYARPGDGYTF. The CDR3 DNA reads TGCGCCAGCAGCCTATACGCACGCCCGGGAGATGGCTACACCTTC.

The chain has TRBV19 and TRBJ2-1, with D possibly TRBD2 on 7 matching bases. V lost 10 bases, J lost 2 bases, and 18 bases lay in between. The CDR3 has 15 residues. From germline, CDR1 is LNHDA and CDR2 SQIVND (reference sequence). CDR3 amino acids: CATTPGGRAYNEQFF. In nucleotides, the CDR3 is TGTGCCACTACCCCCGGGGGGCGGGCCTACAATGAGCAGTTCTTC.

This clone was found once. The genes are TRBV7-9 and TRBJ2-3, with 9 bases that match TRBD2. CDR1 and CDR2 from the germline V gene are SEHNR and FQNEAQ (reference sequence). The CDR3 is 16 amino acids. The V gene end was trimmed by 4 bases and the J gene end by 0 bases; junction bases not matched to a gene: 5. The CDR3 loop is CASSYRLAVSTDTQYF. The CDR3 bases are TGTGCCAGCAGCTACAGACTAGCGGTGAGCACAGATACGCAGTATTTT. Full variable domain (remainder filled in from reference TRBV7-9 and TRBJ2-3): DTGVSQNPRHKITKRGQNVTFRCDPISEHNRLYWYRQTLGQGPEFLTYFQNEAQLEKSRLLSDRFSAERPKGSFSTLEIQRTEQGDSAMYLCASSYRLAVSTDTQYFGPGTRLTVL.

V is TRBV4-1 and J is TRBJ1-2; a possible D gene is TRBD1 (6 bases). This CDR3 is 17 amino acids long. The V end was cut by 0 bases, the J end by 8 bases, with 22 bases between. Germline V gene lookup returns CDR1 MGHRA and CDR2 YSYEKL. CDR3 protein: CASSQDRTVLSYGGYTF. DNA for the CDR3: TGCGCCAGCAGCCAAGATCGGACAGTTCTCTCTTATGGAGGCTACACCTTC.

This chain links TRBV6-6 with TRBJ2-7; possible D gene TRBD2, 6 bases. CDR1 and CDR2 (germline): MNHNY, SVGAGI (reference sequence). V was cut by 4 bases and J by 5 bases, with 15 bases left in between. This CDR3 contains 14 residues. CDR3 in DNA: TGTGCCAGCAGTTGGGGGGAAGCCCCGAACGAGCAGTACGTC. Translation gives CASSWGEAPNEQYV.

V gene TRBV7-9 combines with J gene TRBJ2-2; TRBD1 is a possible D gene (5 bases). CDR3 size: 15 residues. Looked up from germline, CDR1 is SEHNR and CDR2 is FQNEAQ (reference sequence). V was trimmed by 4 bases and J by 1 base, leaving 10 bases between them. In DNA form, the CDR3 reads TGTGCCAGCAGCTCGTGGACAAAGAACACCGGGGAGCTGTTTTTT. Translating gives CASSSWTKNTGELFF.